This record looks at one T cell receptor (beta chain) sequence and its context. Its antigen is currently unknown. The data were taken from a study of cytomegalovirus exposure and HLA in healthy donors. Study-wide results and caveats: Overall, around 150 TCR beta chains were annotated as cytomegalovirus-associated. According to a later analysis, TCR clusters from the first cohort tended to co-occur in the approximately 130 validation repertoires.

Produced via immunoSEQ multiplex PCR; TCRdb's table is partial and in-frame only. Of roughly 250,000 clones in the sample, more than 75% were seen once. This CDR3 comprises 15 residues. The germline CDR1 and CDR2 sequences are MGHRA and YSYEKL. V was trimmed by 1 base and J by 4 bases, leaving 11 bases between them. The chain couples TRBV4-1 to TRBJ2-1, with D maybe TRBD2 (6 bases). Sequencing was carried out using PBMCs. This TCR was recovered from a woman in her 30s in good health and CMV-seropositive. The CDR3 coding sequence is TGCGCCAGCAGCCAAGTCCGGGAGTGGTACAATGAGCAGTTCTTC. Translation gives CASSQVREWYNEQFF.